This TCR beta chain was recovered during a study of regulatory T cells. Study-level results: Hydrophobic residues at CDR3 positions 6 and 7 were enriched in conventional CD4+ T cells of CD3G-deficient patients.

A remark on this clone: Its specificity is unknown.

The primer mix had 52 TRBV and 13 TRBJ primers. Assay used: immunoSEQ multiplex PCR; TCRdb lists only in-frame clones, some missing. The table lists roughly 30,000 clones, around 92% of them singletons, with roughly 1.5% in the top ten. Germline V lookup: CDR1 SEHNR, CDR2 FQNEAQ (reference sequence). V shed 5 bases, J shed 4 bases, and the junction held 9 bases outside the gene matches. The CDR3 contains 18 residues. The sequenced material came from conventional CD4+ T cells sorted from blood. The origin of this receptor is a person in their late teens or twenties with CD3G deficiency. The chain couples TRBV7-9 to TRBJ2-3; 16 nucleotides line up with TRBD2. The CDR3 bases are TGTGCCAGCAGCGTAGGGACTAGCGGGGGGGCCCGGGCAGATACGCAGTATTTT. It specifies CASSVGTSGGARADTQYF.